The 25 T cell receptor beta chains in this list originate from one sample, sequenced in a study of cytomegalovirus exposure and HLA in healthy donors. PCR used 60 Vbeta primers and 13 Jbeta primers. The method was immunoSEQ multiplex PCR; TCRdb's version includes in-frame clones alone and lacks a portion of them. The data hold about 140,000 clones, with 82% observed a single time. The material sequenced was PBMCs. Receptors originate from a man aged 25-45 years in good health and CMV-seropositive.

The rearrangement joins TRBV19 to TRBJ1-6; 8 bases fit TRBD1. This CDR3 comprises 14 residues. The ends lost 8 bases at V and 7 bases at J; junction bases unmatched: 7. Per germline, CDR1 LNHDA and CDR2 SQIVND (reference sequence). CDR3 sequence reads: CASRRTGLNSPLHF. CDR3 bases: TGTGCCAGTCGAAGGACAGGGTTAAATTCACCCCTCCACTTT.

This chain uses TRBV6-5 with TRBJ2-7, with 7 bases that match TRBD1. The V and J ends lost 0 bases and 0 bases, in that order; junction bases with no gene match: 2. CDR1 MNHEY and CDR2 SVGAGI come from the germline V gene. The CDR3 length is 15 residues. The CDR3 region has the DNA TGTGCCAGCAGTTACTCGACAGGGAGCTCCTACGAGCAGTACTTC. It yields the protein CASSYSTGSSYEQYF.

The V gene is TRBV5-6, the J gene TRBJ2-5, with D perhaps matching TRBD1 (6 bases). The tail of the sequence fits TRBJ2-7 better, so the J call may be wrong. CDR1 is SGHDT, CDR2 YYEEEE, per germline. This CDR3 contains 12 residues. In nucleotides, the CDR3 is TGTGCTACAGGGCAGTACTCCTACGAGCAGTACTTC. Residues: CATGQYSYEQYF.

This clone came up once. The chain has TRBV2 and TRBJ2-1; TRBD2 matches 10 bases. Germline V gene sequence: CDR1 SNHLY, CDR2 FYNNEI. The CDR3 consists of 15 residues. Trimming took 4 bases from V and 7 from J; bases not matched to a gene: 7. The CDR3 here is CASSGELAGRNEQFF. The CDR3 bases are TGTGCCAGCAGTGGAGAACTAGCGGGAAGGAATGAGCAGTTCTTC.

Notes on this clone: An end of the junction differs from the germline gene, which may be a read error. The rearrangement joins TRBV6-1 to TRBJ1-2; D not certain. Germline V gene lookup returns CDR1 MNHNS and CDR2 SASEGT. This CDR3 is 13 amino acids long. Written as DNA, the CDR3 is TGTGCCAGCAGTCCAGGCAGCGACTATGGCTATACCTTC. Its protein product is CASSPGSDYGYTF.

The chain joins TRBV11-2 to TRBJ2-5; 7 nucleotides match TRBD2. This CDR3 has 12 amino acids. From germline, CDR1 is SGHAT and CDR2 FQNNGV. V was clipped by 8 bases and J by 1 base; unmatched bases: 1. The CDR3 sequence: CASERGQETQYF. CDR3 sequence (DNA): TGTGCCAGCGAGCGGGGCCAAGAGACCCAGTACTTC.

V usage is TRBV4-2 and J usage is TRBJ2-2; 9 bases agree with TRBD1. This CDR3 comprises 13 residues. The V gene end was trimmed by 7 bases and the J gene end by 7 bases; junction bases not matched to a gene: 4. Per germline, CDR1 LGHNA and CDR2 YNFKEQ. The CDR3 DNA follows: TGTGCCAGCACCGGGACAGGGATCGGGGAGCTGTTTTTT. Its protein product is CASTGTGIGELFF.

The chain employs TRBV6-5 and TRBJ1-1, with D uncertain. Deletions cut 6 bases from V and 2 bases from J, with 10 bases between. The CDR3 is 13 amino acids. CDR1 MNHEY and CDR2 SVGAGI come from the germline V gene. The CDR3 sequence: CASRESTNTEAFF. The CDR3 DNA reads as TGTGCCAGCAGGGAATCGACAAACACTGAAGCTTTCTTT.

This clone was picked up one time. The rearrangement uses TRBV27 and TRBJ2-5; TRBD2 agrees at 10 bases. The CDR3 length is 15 residues. Trimming removed 3 bases from V and 0 bases from J; junction bases left unmatched: 1. Per the germline V gene, CDR1 is MNHEY and CDR2 is SMNVEV (reference sequence). Here the CDR3 DNA reads TGTGCCAGCAGTTTGACTAGCGGGTACCAAGAGACCCAGTACTTC. Translation gives CASSLTSGYQETQYF.

This rearrangement joins TRBV19 to TRBJ1-2; D is perhaps TRBD1 (6 bases). CDR3 length: 16 amino acids. The germline V and J ends were trimmed by 3 bases and 3 bases, with 17 bases remaining between them. Germline CDR1 and CDR2: LNHDA and SQIVND (reference sequence). CDR3 residues: CASSMGLSGEYYGYTF. CDR3 nucleotide sequence: TGTGCCAGTAGTATGGGATTGTCAGGGGAGTACTATGGCTACACCTTC.

The CDR3 protein is CASSGTSGYNEQFF. CDR3 sequence (DNA): TGTGCCAGCAGCGGGACTAGCGGTTACAATGAGCAGTTCTTC. This chain links TRBV6-5 with TRBJ2-1; 11 bases match TRBD2. This CDR3 region has 14 residues. Germline V lookup: CDR1 MNHEY, CDR2 SVGAGI. V trimming: 6 bases; J trimming: 4 bases; junction bases outside the gene matches: 2.

The chain has TRBV5-4 and TRBJ1-4; D perhaps matches TRBD1 (5 bases). Trimming shortened V by 4 bases and J by 8 bases, and 12 bases separated the two germline ends. Germline CDR1 reads SGHNT; CDR2 reads YYREEE (reference sequence). CDR3 length: 13 residues. CDR3 in DNA: TGTGCCAGCAGCGGGGGGATTTACGAAAAACTGTTTTTT. It translates to CASSGGIYEKLFF.

This clone was detected only a few times. The J gene is TRBJ1-1, the V gene TRBV5-1, with D possibly TRBD1 on 5 matching bases. With 2 bases removed from V and 8 bases from J, the gap between germline ends came to 13 bases. CDR3 length: 13 amino acids. The germline gives CDR1 SGHRS, CDR2 YFSETQ. CDR3 nucleotides: TGCGCCAGCAGCTTACGTGAGGAGGGGGAAGCTTTCTTT. Protein sequence: CASSLREEGEAFF.

V gene TRBV2 combines with J gene TRBJ1-5; D unclear. V lost 3 bases, J lost 3 bases, and 6 bases lay in between. Germline CDR1 and CDR2: SNHLY and FYNNEI. This CDR3 region has 13 residues. CDR3 in amino acids: CASSDSLNQPQHF. The CDR3, as DNA: TGTGCCAGCAGTGATTCCCTCAATCAGCCCCAGCATTTT.

The chain has TRBV7-9 and TRBJ1-2; the match to TRBD1 covers 7 bases. Trimming took 4 bases from V and 7 from J; bases not matched to a gene: 12. CDR1 is SEHNR and CDR2 is FQNEAQ in the germline V gene (reference sequence). The CDR3 extends over 15 amino acids. CDR3 sequence (DNA): TGTGCCAGCAGCTCGTCGGGACAGCTATACGGTGGCTACACCTTC. It translates to CASSSSGQLYGGYTF.

The chain is built from TRBV28 and TRBJ1-2; 9 bases fit TRBD1. This CDR3 spans 14 amino acids. Germline V CDR1 and CDR2: MDHEN, SYDVKM. The junction had 5 bases not matched to a gene; V was cut back by 7 bases and J by 2 bases. The CDR3 DNA reads as TGTGCCAGCACCAGGACAGGGGCAAACTATGGCTACACCTTC. Translated: CASTRTGANYGYTF.

The V and J genes are TRBV2 and TRBJ1-1, with D perhaps TRBD1 (5 bases). The germline gives CDR1 SNHLY, CDR2 FYNNEI. The CDR3 is 15 amino acids. The V end lost 2 bases, the J end lost 4 bases, and 14 bases lay between the germline ends. The DNA of the CDR3 is TGTGCCAGCAGTGAATTGGCAGGGTTAATCACTGAAGCTTTCTTT. It encodes CASSELAGLITEAFF. The entire variable domain, with the rest obtained from reference TRBV2 and TRBJ1-1, is as follows: EPEVTQTPSHQVTQMGQEVILRCVPISNHLYFYWYRQILGQKVEFLVSFYNNEISEKSEIFDDQFSVERPDGSNFTLKIRSTKLEDSAMYFCASSELAGLITEAFFGQGTRLTVV.

This clone appeared a few times. The rearrangement uses TRBV7-9 and TRBJ1-4; 7 bases align to TRBD1. The CDR3 is made up of 15 amino acids. The germline V gene encodes CDR1 SEHNR and CDR2 FQNEAQ (reference sequence). J gave up 8 bases and V 1 base, and 7 bases lay outside the gene matches. The CDR3 coding sequence is TGTGCCAGCAGCTTAGGGTCGGCAGGGGGAGAAAAACTGTTTTTT. Translating gives CASSLGSAGGEKLFF.

V is TRBV18 and J is TRBJ1-3, with D possibly being TRBD1 (5 bases). The CDR3 totals 15 residues. Germline loops: CDR1 KGHSH, CDR2 LQKENI. V lost 1 base to trimming and J lost 4 bases, with 11 bases between them. CDR3 bases: TGTGCCAGCTCACCACAGGGGTTAAGCGGAAACACCATATATTTT. Residues: CASSPQGLSGNTIYF.

The rearrangement links TRBV6-6 to TRBJ2-1, with no clear D. The V end was cut by 6 bases, the J end by 7 bases, with 10 bases between. This CDR3 has 12 amino acids. The germline gives CDR1 MNHNY, CDR2 SVGAGI (reference sequence). In DNA, the CDR3 is TGTGCCAGCAGCCCAGGTAGGAATGAGCAGTTCTTC. It is translated as CASSPGRNEQFF.

CDR3 loop: CASSLERADTQYF. CDR3 nucleotides: TGTGCCAGCAGCTTGGAGCGGGCAGATACGCAGTATTTT. V gene TRBV5-6 combines with J gene TRBJ2-3, with D perhaps TRBD2 (6 bases). CDR1 is SGHDT and CDR2 is YYEEEE in the germline V gene. The CDR3 is made up of 13 amino acids. Deletions cut 0 bases from V and 4 bases from J, with 6 bases between.

The chain combines TRBV7-9 with TRBJ1-5; D not resolved. Trimming cost V 0 bases and J 2 bases, with 5 bases left between them. The CDR3 consists of 14 residues. Germline loops: CDR1 SEHNR, CDR2 FQNEAQ (reference sequence). CDR3 loop: CASSLAGGNQPQHF. In DNA, the CDR3 is TGTGCCAGCAGCTTAGCGGGCGGCAATCAGCCCCAGCATTTT. The full variable domain, in which reference TRBV7-9 and TRBJ1-5 provide the parts outside the CDR3, is DTGVSQNPRHKITKRGQNVTFRCDPISEHNRLYWYRQTLGQGPEFLTYFQNEAQLEKSRLLSDRFSAERPKGSFSTLEIQRTEQGDSAMYLCASSLAGGNQPQHFGDGTRLSIL.

The CDR3 loop reads CAISPSGGYEQYF. The CDR3 coding sequence is TGTGCCATCAGTCCTAGCGGGGGCTACGAGCAGTACTTC. The chain has TRBV10-3 and TRBJ2-5; 10 bases map to TRBD2. The J call may be wrong; the DNA end is better matched by TRBJ2-7. Germline V gene sequence: CDR1 ENHRY, CDR2 SYGVKD. This CDR3 comprises 13 residues.

This clone was seen a few times. The V gene is TRBV30, the J gene TRBJ2-1; tentatively, D is TRBD2 (6 bases). V was clipped by 7 bases and J by 6 bases, with 16 bases between them. This CDR3 is 13 amino acids long. The germline V gene encodes CDR1 GTSNPN and CDR2 SVGIG (reference sequence). The CDR3 protein is CAFSQGGSNEQFF. For the CDR3, the DNA is TGTGCCTTCTCTCAGGGAGGTTCCAATGAGCAGTTCTTC.

This chain connects TRBV5-4 to TRBJ2-1; D ambiguous. V was pared by 3 bases and J by 4 bases, with 11 bases between. The CDR3 runs 14 residues. Per the germline V gene, CDR1 is SGHNT and CDR2 is YYREEE (reference sequence). CDR3 in DNA: TGTGCCAGCAGCTCCCAGACTGGTTACAATGAGCAGTTCTTC. It codes for CASSSQTGYNEQFF.